This TCR beta chain was captured by sequencing in a study of T cells expressing NK-cell markers. Background on the study: Repertoire data for TCR beta were derived from sorted T cells (CD3+CD56+NKG2C+, CD3+CD56+NKG2C- and CD3+CD56-NKG2C+). Of eight sequenced donors, seven were HCMV-seropositive and one HCMV-seronegative.

The CDR3 totals 13 residues. CDR1 is MRHNA and CDR2 is SNTAGT in the germline V gene. To note about this clonotype: Its antigen is not identified.

Production of TCR beta cDNA relied on 5'RACE template switching with UMIs. Reprocessing the 5' RACE reads, TCRdb reports a single entry for every CDR3 protein and omits DNA. Here the sample table reports some 140,000 distinct CDR3 sequences. General study results and limits: Dominant NKG2C+ clonotype frequencies of roughly 1.0-7.5% of CD8+ T cells were measured in about six donors.

Sequencing input: blood T cells: a sorted CD56 or NKG2C T cell subset, CD4+ or CD8+ T cells, or bulk PBMC T cells (not recorded which). V and J are TRBV6-4 and TRBJ2-3. The sequence was obtained from a woman in her forties or fifties in good health. The CDR3 spells CASSTSGTDTQYF.